The 25 T cell receptor beta chains reported below all come from one sample, sequenced in a study of shared clonotypes between healthy human individuals. Some clones are missing from TCRdb's copy, which holds only in-frame ones; the method was immunoSEQ multiplex PCR. The data hold roughly 510,000 clones, with nearly 80% observed a single time. Material for sequencing was PBMCs. The origin of the receptors is a woman between 35 and 50 years old in good health. Some clones in this sample may be carry-over from other donors' samples.

The V call is TRBV19, the J call TRBJ1-1, with unresolved D. Germline values: CDR1 LNHDA, CDR2 SQIVND (reference sequence). This CDR3 comprises 15 residues. Trimming pared 5 bases from V and 3 bases from J, leaving 16 bases between. The CDR3 spells CASSPSYGIHTEAFF. CDR3 coding DNA: TGTGCCAGTAGTCCTTCATACGGGATTCACACTGAAGCTTTCTTT.

A remark on this clone: Compared with germline, one end of the junction differs, possibly owing to a read error. J is TRBJ2-2 and V is TRBV5-1, with a possible D match to TRBD2 (5 bases). There are 14 residues in the CDR3. Germline loops: CDR1 SGHRS, CDR2 YFSETQ. The DNA of the CDR3 is TGCGCCAGCAGCTTGGAGGCGAACACCGGGGAGCCGTTTTTT. Translating gives CASSLEANTGEPFF.

In its sample, this clone was seen once. A much larger clonotype is one base distant, so this may be a read error. This chain connects TRBV27 to TRBJ1-2; 10 bases are a match to TRBD1. Germline V CDR1 and CDR2: MNHEY, SMNVEV (reference sequence). The CDR3 sequence is 14 residues long. With V trimmed by 5 bases and J by 8 bases, 8 bases remained unmatched. Written as DNA, the CDR3 is TGTGCCAGCAGTAACCTGGACAGGGGGATAGGCTACACCTTC. Protein sequence: CASSNLDRGIGYTF.

This clone was seen only once. The chain uses TRBV5-1 and TRBJ1-4; TRBD1 agrees at 7 bases. Germline V CDR1 and CDR2: SGHRS, YFSETQ. The CDR3 runs to 15 residues. J gave up 7 bases and V 0 bases, and 6 bases lay outside the gene matches. This CDR3 reads CASSLAGGPLEKLFF. CDR3 DNA: TGCGCCAGCAGCTTGGCAGGGGGTCCCCTTGAAAAACTGTTTTTT.

The CDR3 DNA reads as TGCAGCGTTGGACTAGACTACGAGCAGTACTTC. Translating gives CSVGLDYEQYF. This chain connects TRBV29-1 to TRBJ2-7, with D maybe TRBD2 (6 bases). This CDR3 is built from 11 residues. The germline V and J ends were trimmed by 4 bases and 3 bases, with 7 bases remaining between them. From germline, CDR1 is SQVTM and CDR2 ANQGSEA.

The chain is built from TRBV11-2 and TRBJ2-5; tentatively, D is TRBD1 (5 bases). CDR3 length: 14 residues. CDR1 SGHAT and CDR2 FQNNGV come from the germline V gene. V lost 2 bases, J lost 1 base, and 8 bases lay in between. CDR3 coding DNA: TGTGCCAGCAGCTTAAGGGGAAGCCAAGAGACCCAGTACTTC. This gives the protein CASSLRGSQETQYF. Complete variable domain (other parts from reference TRBV11-2 and TRBJ2-5): EAGVAQSPRYKIIEKRQSVAFWCNPISGHATLYWYQQILGQGPKLLIQFQNNGVVDDSQLPKDRFSAERLKGVDSTLKIQPAKLEDSAVYLCASSLRGSQETQYFGPGTRLLVL.

A few counts support this clone. This sequence joins TRBV23-1 and TRBJ2-3, with a possible D match to TRBD1 (6 bases). TRBV23-1 is assigned to the ORF class and has an uncertain function. The CDR3 consists of 14 residues. V lost 2 bases to trimming and J lost 1 base, with 7 bases between them. The CDR3 nucleotides are TGCGCCAGCAGTCAAAACAGGGGCACAGATACGCAGTATTTT. This encodes CASSQNRGTDTQYF.

On this clone itself: The sample holds other DNA sequences that translate to the same CDR3. The chain has TRBV5-6 and TRBJ1-1; D remains ambiguous. With 3 bases removed from V and 1 base from J, the gap between germline ends came to 7 bases. Germline CDR1 and CDR2: SGHDT and YYEEEE. The CDR3 consists of 13 residues. CDR3 amino acids: CASSSQSNTEAFF. The CDR3 coding sequence is TGTGCCAGCAGCTCGCAGTCGAACACTGAAGCTTTCTTT.

About this clone: The sample carries other DNA sequences with the same CDR3. This chain joins TRBV28 and TRBJ2-7; the D is unclear. The CDR3 has 11 amino acids. V was shortened by 6 bases and J by 2 bases, with 5 bases between the two germline ends. The germline V gene encodes CDR1 MDHEN and CDR2 SYDVKM. The CDR3 sequence: CASRDPYEQYF. The CDR3 DNA follows: TGTGCCAGCAGAGACCCCTACGAGCAGTACTTC. The entire variable domain, with the rest obtained from reference TRBV28 and TRBJ2-7, is as follows: DVKVTQSSRYLVKRTGEKVFLECVQDMDHENMFWYRQDPGLGLRLIYFSYDVKMKEKGDIPEGYSVSREKKERFSLILESASTNQTSMYLCASRDPYEQYFGPGTRLTVT.

The chain combines TRBV19 with TRBJ1-2; D ambiguous. The length of the CDR3 is 12 residues. Trimming removed 7 bases from V and 4 bases from J, with 10 bases in between. Germline V gene data show CDR1 as LNHDA and CDR2 as SQIVND (reference sequence). The DNA for the CDR3 is TGTGCCAGTACCCACTCCAGCTATGGCTACACCTTC. This codes for CASTHSSYGYTF.

CDR3 in DNA: TGTGCCAGCACTCCCGCGGGCCTCGAGAATTCACCCCTCCACTTT. Translated: CASTPAGLENSPLHF. The chain uses TRBV25-1 and TRBJ1-6; the D is unclear. The germline V gene has CDR1 MGHDK and CDR2 SYGVNS. The V end lost 7 bases, the J end lost 7 bases, and 17 bases lay between the germline ends. The CDR3 spans 15 residues.

The rearrangement uses TRBV7-9 and TRBJ2-1; 15 bases align to TRBD2. The CDR3 has 19 amino acids. Germline V CDR1 and CDR2: SEHNR, FQNEAQ (reference sequence). The V segment lost 4 bases and the J segment 1 base; nucleotides outside the gene matches: 8. The CDR3 DNA reads TGTGCCAGCAGCTCGGGACTAGCGGGAGGACCGCTATCCTACAATGAGCAGTTCTTC. Amino acids: CASSSGLAGGPLSYNEQFF.

This clone was seen a single time. The chain employs TRBV2 and TRBJ2-5, with TRBD2 matching 8 bases. The V and J ends lost 6 bases and 5 bases, in that order; junction bases with no gene match: 5. Germline V lookup: CDR1 SNHLY, CDR2 FYNNEI. This CDR3 contains 13 residues. The CDR3 DNA sequence: TGTGCCAGCAGGACCGGGAGGGGGGAGACCCAGTACTTC. The encoded protein is CASRTGRGETQYF. Drawing the rest from reference TRBV2 and TRBJ2-5, the complete variable domain is EPEVTQTPSHQVTQMGQEVILRCVPISNHLYFYWYRQILGQKVEFLVSFYNNEISEKSEIFDDQFSVERPDGSNFTLKIRSTKLEDSAMYFCASRTGRGETQYFGPGTRLLVL.

V is TRBV11-1 and J is TRBJ2-4; no reliable D call. Per the germline V gene, CDR1 is SGHAT and CDR2 is FQDESV (reference sequence). The CDR3 contains 14 residues. The V end lost 7 bases, the J end lost 3 bases, and 13 bases lay between the germline ends. The CDR3 bases are TGTGCCAGCACCGAGGTGCGTGGCAAAAACATTCAGTACTTC. As protein: CASTEVRGKNIQYF.

This clone was observed once. CDR3 nucleotide sequence: TGTGCCAGCAGCTTAAATCCGGGCGTCGAGCAGTACTTC. Protein product: CASSLNPGVEQYF. The chain couples TRBV7-2 to TRBJ2-7; D uncertain. V was trimmed by 2 bases and J by 6 bases, leaving 11 bases between them. The CDR3 is 13 amino acids. The V gene's germline CDR1 is SGHTA and CDR2 FQGNSA. The full variable domain, completed using reference TRBV7-2 and TRBJ2-7, is GAGVSQSPSNKVTEKGKDVELRCDPISGHTALYWYRQSLGQGLEFLIYFQGNSAPDKSGLPSDRFSAERTGGSVSTLTIQRTQQEDSAVYLCASSLNPGVEQYFGPGTRLTVT.

This chain links TRBV6-6 with TRBJ2-3; D perhaps matches TRBD2 (6 bases). CDR3 length: 14 amino acids. CDR1 and CDR2 from the germline V gene are MNHNY and SVGAGI (reference sequence). V was pared by 7 bases and J by 2 bases, with 13 bases between. CDR3 sequence: CASKATRNTDTQYF. Written as DNA, the CDR3 is TGTGCCAGCAAGGCGACTAGGAACACAGATACGCAGTATTTT.

The rearrangement uses TRBV19 and TRBJ2-2; D tentatively reads TRBD1 or TRBD2 (7 bases each). The CDR3 sequence is 16 residues long. Trimming took off 3 bases at V and 4 bases at J, with 15 bases between the two ends. CDR1 is LNHDA, CDR2 SQIVND, per germline (reference sequence). The CDR3 sequence is CASSMGRGLGTGELFF. CDR3 DNA sequence: TGTGCCAGTAGTATGGGGAGGGGGCTTGGCACCGGGGAGCTGTTTTTT.

This clone was detected only a few times. The chain employs TRBV5-4 and TRBJ2-7; 9 positions agree with TRBD2. Per the germline V gene, CDR1 is SGHNT and CDR2 is YYREEE (reference sequence). V lost 4 bases and J lost 3; bases outside the gene matches: 8. This CDR3 is 15 amino acids long. In nucleotides, the CDR3 is TGTGCCAGCAGCCTCCCACTAGCGGGTTACTACGAGCAGTACTTC. It yields the protein CASSLPLAGYYEQYF.

This chain connects TRBV5-1 to TRBJ2-7; TRBD1 aligns across 9 bases. V shed 2 bases, J shed 2 bases, and the junction held 2 bases outside the gene matches. Germline V gene lookup returns CDR1 SGHRS and CDR2 YFSETQ. The CDR3 contains 14 residues. Here the CDR3 reads CASSFGQGPYEQYF. In DNA form, the CDR3 reads TGCGCCAGCAGCTTTGGACAGGGGCCCTACGAGCAGTACTTC.

This chain uses TRBV28 with TRBJ2-7; weak D call: TRBD1 (6 bases). The germline V and J ends were trimmed by 6 bases and 0 bases, with 15 bases remaining between them. The CDR3 extends over 15 amino acids. From germline, CDR1 is MDHEN and CDR2 SYDVKM. The CDR3 DNA reads as TGTGCCAGCAGAAGAACGGGACACCTCTCCTACGAGCAGTACTTC. It yields the protein CASRRTGHLSYEQYF.

This chain joins TRBV11-2 and TRBJ2-7, with TRBD2 matching 7 bases. Germline values: CDR1 SGHAT, CDR2 FQNNGV. Trimming cost V 0 bases and J 3 bases; bases outside gene matches: 8. This CDR3 is 16 amino acids long. CDR3 sequence: CASSLDWASGNYEQYF. CDR3 sequence (DNA): TGTGCCAGCAGCTTAGACTGGGCTAGCGGAAACTACGAGCAGTACTTC.

The CDR3 DNA reads as TGTGCCAGCAGACGAGCGAGGGGCTATGGCTACACCTTC. Translating it yields CASRRARGYGYTF. This chain joins TRBV27 and TRBJ1-2, with a possible D match to TRBD1 (5 bases). V was clipped by 6 bases and J by 4 bases, with 12 bases between them. The CDR3 runs to 13 residues. The germline CDR1 and CDR2 sequences are MNHEY and SMNVEV (reference sequence).

The rearrangement joins TRBV11-2 to TRBJ2-3; a possible D gene is TRBD2 (6 bases). Germline V gene sequence: CDR1 SGHAT, CDR2 FQNNGV. The CDR3 has 16 residues. Trimming removed 3 bases at V and 6 bases at J, with 19 bases between. The CDR3 DNA sequence: TGTGCCAGCAGCTTGATCGGGAGCGGATTATTTGATACGCAGTATTTT. Protein sequence: CASSLIGSGLFDTQYF.

Only a few counts were recorded for this clone. The rearrangement uses TRBV28 and TRBJ2-7; TRBD2 agrees at 11 bases. Per germline, CDR1 MDHEN and CDR2 SYDVKM. V was pared by 9 bases and J by 7 bases, with 14 bases of the junction left unmatched. The CDR3 loop spans 15 amino acids. CDR3 nucleotide sequence: TGTGCCAGTGGAGTGTTAGCGGGAGGGCTCTGGGAGCAGTACTTC. It is translated as CASGVLAGGLWEQYF. Complete variable domain (other parts from reference TRBV28 and TRBJ2-7): DVKVTQSSRYLVKRTGEKVFLECVQDMDHENMFWYRQDPGLGLRLIYFSYDVKMKEKGDIPEGYSVSREKKERFSLILESASTNQTSMYLCASGVLAGGLWEQYFGPGTRLTVT.

This clone was seen only a few times. The DNA for the CDR3 is TGTGCCAGCAGCACCGGACAGAACACTGAAGCTTTCTTT. Translating gives CASSTGQNTEAFF. The chain joins TRBV5-6 to TRBJ1-1, with D possibly matching TRBD1 (5 bases). The CDR3 is 13 amino acids. Germline CDR1 and CDR2: SGHDT and YYEEEE. V lost 4 bases and J lost 1, with 8 bases in between.